This note documents a single TCR beta chain sequence. The target antigen is unknown. The sample belongs to a study of cytomegalovirus exposure and HLA in healthy donors. PCR amplification relied on 60 Vbeta primers (plus 13 Jbeta primers). Here immunoSEQ multiplex PCR was the method, and the copy in TCRdb shows in-frame clones only, minus some. The data show just over 150,000 clones, around 84% seen once. Findings of the study overall: Certain sequence variants were highly shared and formed a cluster, and this cluster was likely a sequencing artifact. Some public TCRs appeared in many individuals, while most sequences were rare. The study labeled roughly 160 TCR beta chains cytomegalovirus-associated.

The donors were healthy bone marrow donors. This CDR3 region has 17 residues. V was clipped by 0 bases and J by 6 bases; unmatched bases: 8. Looked up from germline, CDR1 is MGHRA and CDR2 is YSYEKL. The source of this sequence is a man aged 50 or older in good health and CMV-seropositive. Sequences were obtained from PBMCs. This rearrangement joins TRBV4-1 to TRBJ2-1; TRBD2 matches 10 bases. The CDR3 loop reads CASSQELGTSERNEQFF. In DNA form, the CDR3 reads TGCGCCAGCAGCCAAGAACTAGGGACTAGCGAGCGCAATGAGCAGTTCTTC.